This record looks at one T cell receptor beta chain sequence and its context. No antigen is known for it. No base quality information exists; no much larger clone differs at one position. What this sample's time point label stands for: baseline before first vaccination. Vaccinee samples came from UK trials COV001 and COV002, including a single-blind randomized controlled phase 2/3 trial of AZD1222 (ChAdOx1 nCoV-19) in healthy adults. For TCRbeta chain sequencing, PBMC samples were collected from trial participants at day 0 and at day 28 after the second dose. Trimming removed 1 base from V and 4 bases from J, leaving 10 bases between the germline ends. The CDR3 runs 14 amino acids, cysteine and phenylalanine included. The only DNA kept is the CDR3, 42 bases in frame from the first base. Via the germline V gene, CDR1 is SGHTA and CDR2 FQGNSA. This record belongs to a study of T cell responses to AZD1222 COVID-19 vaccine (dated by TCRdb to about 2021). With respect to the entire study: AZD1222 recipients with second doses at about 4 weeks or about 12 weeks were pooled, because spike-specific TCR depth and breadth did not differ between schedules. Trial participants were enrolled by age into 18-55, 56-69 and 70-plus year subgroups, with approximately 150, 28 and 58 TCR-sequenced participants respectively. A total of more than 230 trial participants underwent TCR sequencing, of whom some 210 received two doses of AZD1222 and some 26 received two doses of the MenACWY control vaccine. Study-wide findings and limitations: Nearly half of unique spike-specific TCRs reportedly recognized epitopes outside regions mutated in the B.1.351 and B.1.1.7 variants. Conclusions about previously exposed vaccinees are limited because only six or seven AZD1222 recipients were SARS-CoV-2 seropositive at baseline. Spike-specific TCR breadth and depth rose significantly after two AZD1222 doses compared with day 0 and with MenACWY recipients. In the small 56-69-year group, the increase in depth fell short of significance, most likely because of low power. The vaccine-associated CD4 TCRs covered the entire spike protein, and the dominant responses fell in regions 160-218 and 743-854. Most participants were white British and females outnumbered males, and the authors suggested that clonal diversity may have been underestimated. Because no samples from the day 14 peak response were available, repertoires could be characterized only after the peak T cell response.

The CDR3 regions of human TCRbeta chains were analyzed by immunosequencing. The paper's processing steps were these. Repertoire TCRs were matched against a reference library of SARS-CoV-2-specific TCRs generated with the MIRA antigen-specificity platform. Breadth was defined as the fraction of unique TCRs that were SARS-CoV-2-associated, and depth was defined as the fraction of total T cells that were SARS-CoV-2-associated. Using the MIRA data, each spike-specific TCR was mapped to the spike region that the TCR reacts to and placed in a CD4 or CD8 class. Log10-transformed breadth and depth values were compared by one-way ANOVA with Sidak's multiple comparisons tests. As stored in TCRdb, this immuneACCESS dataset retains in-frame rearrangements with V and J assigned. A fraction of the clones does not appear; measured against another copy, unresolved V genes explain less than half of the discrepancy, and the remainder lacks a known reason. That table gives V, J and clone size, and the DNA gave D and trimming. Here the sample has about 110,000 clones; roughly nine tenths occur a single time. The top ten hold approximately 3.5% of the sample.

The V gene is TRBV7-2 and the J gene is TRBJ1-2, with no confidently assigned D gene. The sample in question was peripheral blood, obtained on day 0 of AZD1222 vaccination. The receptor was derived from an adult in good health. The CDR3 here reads CASSLDRMFYGYTF. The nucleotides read TGTGCCAGCAGCTTAGATAGGATGTTCTATGGCTACACCTTC.